This TCR beta chain was recorded in a study of control samples from healthy donors and cancer patients. CDR3 length: 17 residues. Germline CDR1 and CDR2: SGHNT and YENEEA. Germline trimming cut 1 base from V and 2 bases from J; bases unmatched to any gene: 6. Using immunoSEQ multiplex PCR, the repertoire was profiled, and TCRdb retains in-frame clones only, with some absent. Of about 130,000 clones detected, more than 70% appear once; the ten largest clones hold roughly 3.4%. This clonotype originated in a man aged 45-60 years in good health. The specimen was blood. V gene TRBV11-3 combines with J gene TRBJ2-5, with TRBD2 identical over 11 bases. DNA for the CDR3: TGTGCCAGCAGCTTAGGTGTTGGGACTAGCGGACAAGAGACCCAGTACTTC. Its protein product is CASSLGVGTSGQETQYF.